A single sample is the source of the 10 T cell receptor beta chains below, sequenced in a study of cytomegalovirus exposure and HLA in healthy donors. Use of 60 Vbeta and 13 Jbeta primers characterized the PCR. Clones were sequenced by immunoSEQ multiplex PCR, and TCRdb holds only the in-frame ones, with some missing. Found here are about 120,000 clones, about three quarters of them singletons; the top ten hold approximately 12%. The specimen was PBMCs. Receptor source: a middle-aged woman in good health and CMV-seropositive.

In this sample, this clone turned up a few times. The chain is built from TRBV4-1 and TRBJ2-1; the D gene is possibly TRBD2 (6 bases). Germline V gene lookup returns CDR1 MGHRA and CDR2 YSYEKL. The CDR3 is made up of 14 amino acids. V lost 3 bases, J lost 6 bases, and 12 bases lay in between. This CDR3 reads CASSHPTSRNEQFF. The CDR3 nucleotides read TGCGCCAGCAGCCATCCGACTAGTCGCAATGAGCAGTTCTTC.

The DNA of the CDR3 is TGTGCCAGCAGCTTAGATCGCACAGGCCCTGAAGCTTTCTTT. Protein sequence: CASSLDRTGPEAFF. J is TRBJ1-1 and V is TRBV11-2, with D possibly being TRBD1 (5 bases). Per germline, CDR1 SGHAT and CDR2 FQNNGV. V was clipped by 0 bases and J by 6 bases, with 11 bases between them. The CDR3 is made up of 14 amino acids.

The chain carries TRBV5-1 and TRBJ1-6, with D perhaps TRBD1 (5 bases). The CDR3 has 14 residues. The germline CDR1 and CDR2 sequences are SGHRS and YFSETQ. V was pared by 1 base and J by 9 bases, with 11 bases between. CDR3: CASSLLGGTSPLHF. The DNA of the CDR3 is TGCGCCAGCAGCTTGCTGGGGGGTACTTCACCCCTCCACTTT.

The V and J genes are TRBV2 and TRBJ1-2, with D possibly being TRBD1 (6 bases). Germline CDR1 SNHLY, CDR2 FYNNEI. The CDR3 totals 12 residues. With 6 bases removed from V and 8 bases from J, the gap between germline ends came to 13 bases. The CDR3 DNA is TGTGCCAGCAGAACCCGGACAGTCGGCTACACCTTC. Translated, it gives CASRTRTVGYTF.

The genes are TRBV19 and TRBJ2-5; maybe TRBD1 (6 bases). CDR3 size: 13 residues. Germline CDR1 and CDR2: LNHDA and SQIVND (reference sequence). Between the trimmed V and J ends, which lost 4 bases and 4 bases, there was a span of 10 bases. CDR3 nucleotides: TGTGCCAGTAGTAACATCAGGGGAGAGACCCAGTACTTC. As protein: CASSNIRGETQYF.

The chain uses TRBV6-4 and TRBJ2-1; 8 positions agree with TRBD2. CDR3 size: 15 residues. V dropped 3 bases and J dropped 7; count of bases not matched to a gene: 8. Germline loops: CDR1 MRHNA, CDR2 SNTAGT. The CDR3 reads CASSDVGGAINEQFF. Written as DNA, the CDR3 is TGTGCCAGCAGTGATGTCGGGGGGGCCATAAATGAGCAGTTCTTC.

The chain joins TRBV30 to TRBJ2-1, with 8 bases that match TRBD2. Germline V gene sequence: CDR1 GTSNPN, CDR2 SVGIG (reference sequence). The length of the CDR3 is 14 residues. Trimming removed 3 bases from V and 2 bases from J; junction bases left unmatched: 3. The CDR3 region has the DNA TGTGCCTGGAGACAGCGGGGGCCCTACAATGAGCAGTTCTTC. It yields the protein CAWRQRGPYNEQFF.

V usage is TRBV28 and J usage is TRBJ1-3; 7 nucleotides align to TRBD1. Germline V gene data show CDR1 as MDHEN and CDR2 as SYDVKM. CDR3 length: 17 residues. V lost 2 bases, J lost 0 bases, and 7 bases stayed unmatched. The CDR3 sequence: CASSLPGQATSGNTIYF. The CDR3 DNA sequence: TGTGCCAGCAGTTTACCCGGACAGGCAACCTCTGGAAACACCATATATTTT.

The chain uses TRBV7-2 and TRBJ2-2; TRBD1 is a possible D gene (6 bases). In germline, CDR1 is SGHTA, CDR2 FQGNSA. V was clipped by 1 base and J by 6 bases, with 12 bases between them. The CDR3 contains 15 residues. The CDR3: CASSLVGAEAGELFF. Here the CDR3 DNA reads TGTGCCAGCAGCTTAGTGGGGGCCGAGGCCGGGGAGCTGTTTTTT.

This clone has just one count. V usage is TRBV27 and J usage is TRBJ2-7; maybe TRBD1 (6 bases). Germline CDR1 MNHEY, CDR2 SMNVEV (reference sequence). V lost 3 bases and J lost 4, with 16 bases in between. CDR3 length: 15 amino acids. Here the CDR3 DNA reads TGTGCCAGCAGTTTTGGGGGCGGACAGAGTTACGAGCAGTACTTC. Its protein product is CASSFGGGQSYEQYF.